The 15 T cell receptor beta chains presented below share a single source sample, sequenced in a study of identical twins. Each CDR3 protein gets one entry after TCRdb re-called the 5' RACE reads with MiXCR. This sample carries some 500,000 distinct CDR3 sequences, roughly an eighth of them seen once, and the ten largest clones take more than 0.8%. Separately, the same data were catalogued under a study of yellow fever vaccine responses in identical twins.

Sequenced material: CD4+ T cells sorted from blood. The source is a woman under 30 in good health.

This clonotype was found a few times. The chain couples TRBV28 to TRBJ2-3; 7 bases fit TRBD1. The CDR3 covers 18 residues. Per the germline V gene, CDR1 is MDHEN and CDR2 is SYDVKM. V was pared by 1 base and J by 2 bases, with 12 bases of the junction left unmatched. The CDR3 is CASSLLGTVRTVTDTQYF. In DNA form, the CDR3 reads TGTGCCAGCAGTTTATTAGGGACAGTTAGGACCGTCACAGATACGCAGTATTTT.

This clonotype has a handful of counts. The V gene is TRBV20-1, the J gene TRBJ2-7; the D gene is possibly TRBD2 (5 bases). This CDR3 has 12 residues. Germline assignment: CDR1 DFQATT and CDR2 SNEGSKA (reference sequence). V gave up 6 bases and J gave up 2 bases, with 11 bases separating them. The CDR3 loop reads CSAPGGPYEQYF. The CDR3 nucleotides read TGCAGTGCCCCCGGAGGCCCCTACGAGCAGTACTTC.

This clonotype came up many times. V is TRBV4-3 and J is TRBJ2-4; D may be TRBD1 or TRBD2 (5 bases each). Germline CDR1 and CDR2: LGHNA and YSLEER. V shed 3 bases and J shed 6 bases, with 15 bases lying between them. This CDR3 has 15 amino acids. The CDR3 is CASSQVPGTGNIQYF. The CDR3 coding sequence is TGCGCCAGCAGCCAGGTCCCCGGGACCGGAAACATTCAGTACTTC.

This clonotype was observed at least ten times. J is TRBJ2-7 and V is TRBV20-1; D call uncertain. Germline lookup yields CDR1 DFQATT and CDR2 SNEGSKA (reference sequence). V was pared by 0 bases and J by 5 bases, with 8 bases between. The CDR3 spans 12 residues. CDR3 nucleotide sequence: TGCAGTGCTAGAGAGGTGAAAAACGAGCAGTACTTC. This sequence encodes CSAREVKNEQYF.

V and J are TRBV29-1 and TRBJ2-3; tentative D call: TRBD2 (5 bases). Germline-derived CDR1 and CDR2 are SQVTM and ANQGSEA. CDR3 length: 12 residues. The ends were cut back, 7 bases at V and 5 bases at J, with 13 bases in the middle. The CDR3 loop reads CSAAVAGDTQYF. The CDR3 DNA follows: TGCAGCGCTGCCGTGGCGGGAGATACGCAGTATTTT.

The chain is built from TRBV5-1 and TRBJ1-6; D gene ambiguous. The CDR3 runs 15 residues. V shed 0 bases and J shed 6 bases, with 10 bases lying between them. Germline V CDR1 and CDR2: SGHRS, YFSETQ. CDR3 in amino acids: CASSLARRTNSPLHF. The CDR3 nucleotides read TGCGCCAGCAGCTTGGCCCGCAGGACTAATTCACCCCTCCACTTT.

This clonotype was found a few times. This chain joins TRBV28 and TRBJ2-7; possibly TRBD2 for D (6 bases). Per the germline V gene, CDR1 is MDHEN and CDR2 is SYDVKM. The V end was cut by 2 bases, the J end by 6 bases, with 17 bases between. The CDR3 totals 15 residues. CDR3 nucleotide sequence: TGTGCCAGCAGTTTAGGGGCGGGACCAGTAGGCGAGCAGTACTTC. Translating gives CASSLGAGPVGEQYF.

The CDR3 sequence: CASSLGVGTSGTYNEQFF. The CDR3, as DNA: TGTGCCAGCAGCTTAGGGGTAGGGACTAGCGGGACTTACAATGAGCAGTTCTTC. The gene calls are TRBV11-1 and TRBJ2-1, with 13 positions matching TRBD2. Germline V gene sequence: CDR1 SGHAT, CDR2 FQDESV (reference sequence). Unmatched junction bases numbered 7, after V lost 1 base and J lost 4 bases. The CDR3 covers 18 residues.

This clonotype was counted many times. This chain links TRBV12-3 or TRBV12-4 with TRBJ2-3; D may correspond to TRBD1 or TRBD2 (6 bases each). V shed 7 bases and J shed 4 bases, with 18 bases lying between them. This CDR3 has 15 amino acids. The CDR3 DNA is TGTGCCAGCACATTGGGGGGCTCTGGCGCAGATACGCAGTATTTT. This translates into CASTLGGSGADTQYF.

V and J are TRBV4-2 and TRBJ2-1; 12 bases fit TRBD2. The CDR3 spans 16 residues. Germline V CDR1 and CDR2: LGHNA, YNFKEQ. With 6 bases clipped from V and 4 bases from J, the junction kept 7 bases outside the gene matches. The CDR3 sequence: CASRRALAGGYNEQFF. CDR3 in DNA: TGTGCCAGCAGGCGCGCCCTAGCGGGAGGGTACAATGAGCAGTTCTTC.

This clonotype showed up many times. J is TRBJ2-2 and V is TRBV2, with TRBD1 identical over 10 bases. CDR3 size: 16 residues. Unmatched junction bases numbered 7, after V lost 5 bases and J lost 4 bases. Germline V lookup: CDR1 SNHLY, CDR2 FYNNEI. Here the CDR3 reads CASSSGTGVSTGELFF. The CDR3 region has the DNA TGTGCCAGCAGTTCCGGGACAGGGGTTAGCACCGGGGAGCTGTTTTTT.

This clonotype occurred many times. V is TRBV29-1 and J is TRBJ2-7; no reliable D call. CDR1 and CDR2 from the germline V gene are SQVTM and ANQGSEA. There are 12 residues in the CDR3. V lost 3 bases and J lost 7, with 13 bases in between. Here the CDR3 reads CSVELGPREQYF. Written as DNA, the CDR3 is TGCAGCGTTGAGTTAGGACCCCGAGAGCAGTACTTC.

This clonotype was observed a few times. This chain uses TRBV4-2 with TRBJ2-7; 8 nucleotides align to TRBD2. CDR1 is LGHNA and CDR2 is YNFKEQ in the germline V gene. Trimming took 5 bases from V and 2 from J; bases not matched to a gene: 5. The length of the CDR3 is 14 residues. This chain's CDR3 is CASSSLAGTYEQYF. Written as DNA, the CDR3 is TGTGCCAGCAGCTCTCTAGCGGGTACCTACGAGCAGTACTTC.

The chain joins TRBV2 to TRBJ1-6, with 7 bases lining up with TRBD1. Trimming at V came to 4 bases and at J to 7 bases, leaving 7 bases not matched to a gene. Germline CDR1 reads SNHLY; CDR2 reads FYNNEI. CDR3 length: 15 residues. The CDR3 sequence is CASSARGGWNSPLHF. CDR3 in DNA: TGTGCCAGCAGTGCGAGAGGGGGCTGGAATTCACCCCTCCACTTT.

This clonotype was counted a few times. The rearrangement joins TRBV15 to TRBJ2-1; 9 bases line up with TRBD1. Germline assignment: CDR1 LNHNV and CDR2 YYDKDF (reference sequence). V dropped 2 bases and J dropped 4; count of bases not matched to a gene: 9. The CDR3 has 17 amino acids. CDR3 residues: CATSRLNRDRVYNEQFF. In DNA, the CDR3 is TGTGCCACCAGCAGATTGAACCGGGACAGGGTGTACAATGAGCAGTTCTTC.